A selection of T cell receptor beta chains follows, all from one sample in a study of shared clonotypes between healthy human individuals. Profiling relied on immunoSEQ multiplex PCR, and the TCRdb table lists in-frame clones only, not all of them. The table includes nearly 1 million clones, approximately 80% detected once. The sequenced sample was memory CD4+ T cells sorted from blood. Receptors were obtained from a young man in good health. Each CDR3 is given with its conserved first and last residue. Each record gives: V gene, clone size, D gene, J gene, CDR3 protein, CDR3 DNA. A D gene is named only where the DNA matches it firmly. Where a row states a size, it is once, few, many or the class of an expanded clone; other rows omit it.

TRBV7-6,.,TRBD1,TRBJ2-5,CASSSQGVQETQYF,TGTGCCAGCAGTTCGCAGGGGGTCCAAGAGACCCAGTACTTC
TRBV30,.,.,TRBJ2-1,CAWSTGSSYNEQFF,TGTGCCTGGAGTACCGGATCGTCCTACAATGAGCAGTTCTTC
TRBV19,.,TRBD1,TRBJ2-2,CASTPGQGAPGELFF,TGTGCCAGTACCCCGGGACAGGGGGCCCCCGGGGAGCTGTTTTTT
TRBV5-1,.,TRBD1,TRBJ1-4,CASSGQGTNEKLFF,TGCGCCAGCAGCGGACAGGGGACTAATGAAAAACTGTTTTTT
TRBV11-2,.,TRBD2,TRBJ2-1,CASSLGGRKDNEQFF,TGTGCCAGCAGCTTAGGCGGGAGGAAAGACAATGAGCAGTTCTTC
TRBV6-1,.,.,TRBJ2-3,CASSEMWSTDTQYF,TGTGCCAGCAGTGAAATGTGGAGCACAGATACGCAGTATTTT
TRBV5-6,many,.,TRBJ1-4,CASSLGVEKLFF,TGTGCCAGCAGCTTGGGCGTAGAAAAACTGTTTTTT
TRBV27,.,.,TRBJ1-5,CASSQGIYSNQPQHF,TGTGCCAGCAGCCAGGGGATTTATAGCAATCAGCCCCAGCATTTT
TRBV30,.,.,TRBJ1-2,CAWSADSSNYGYTF,TGTGCCTGGAGCGCGGACAGTTCTAACTATGGCTACACCTTC
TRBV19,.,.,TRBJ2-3,CASSIIPDSKDTQYF,TGTGCCAGTAGTATAATTCCGGACAGTAAAGATACGCAGTATTTT
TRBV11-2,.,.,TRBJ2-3,CASSLRGKDTQYF,TGTGCCAGCAGCTTAAGGGGGAAAGATACGCAGTATTTT
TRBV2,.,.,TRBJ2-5,CASSEDIARKTQYF,TGTGCCAGCAGTGAAGATATAGCTAGAAAGACCCAGTACTTC
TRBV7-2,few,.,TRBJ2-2,CASSTGRMTGELFF,TGTGCCAGCAGCACCGGACGGATGACCGGGGAGCTGTTTTTT
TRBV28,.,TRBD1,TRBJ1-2,CASSLREQGASRSKTNYGYTF,TGTGCCAGCAGCCTAAGAGAACAGGGGGCTTCCCGCTCAAAGACTAACTATGGCTACACCTTC
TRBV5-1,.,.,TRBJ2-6,CASRRDGASGANVLTF,TGCGCCAGCCGCCGGGACGGAGCTTCTGGGGCCAACGTCCTGACTTTC
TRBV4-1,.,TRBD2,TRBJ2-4,CASSPELAGAKNIQYF,TGCGCCAGCAGCCCGGAACTAGCGGGGGCCAAAAACATTCAGTACTTC